The T cell receptor (beta chain) under discussion was sequenced for a study of CD8 T cells in ankylosing spondylitis. General study points: Disease-associated clonotypes exhibited CD8+ identity and were relatively infrequent in peripheral blood. A number of the motif variants had already been described in reactive arthritis synovial fluid and blood. Ankylosing spondylitis blood appeared to be characterized by a TCR beta motif of about 8 highly homologous variants.

Quantitative 5'-RACE with molecular barcodes produced the TCR beta libraries. TCRdb fed the 5' RACE reads into MiXCR, producing one record per CDR3 protein. Of roughly 440,000 distinct CDR3 sequences in the sample, 17% were seen once. V lost 1 base, J lost 5 bases, and 0 bases stayed unmatched. The germline V gene encodes CDR1 LGHDT and CDR2 YNNKEL (reference sequence). This CDR3 spans 16 amino acids. There are a few counts of this clonotype. Its specificity is unknown. The receptor was derived from a male donor with ankylosing spondylitis. Sequenced input: blood, either unsorted or a sorted T cell fraction (not recorded which). This chain joins TRBV3-1 and TRBJ2-2; 14 bases are a match to TRBD2. The CDR3 protein is CASSQGTSGRTGELFF. Written as DNA, the CDR3 is TGTGCCAGCAGCCAAGGGACTAGCGGGAGGACCGGGGAGCTGTTTTTT.